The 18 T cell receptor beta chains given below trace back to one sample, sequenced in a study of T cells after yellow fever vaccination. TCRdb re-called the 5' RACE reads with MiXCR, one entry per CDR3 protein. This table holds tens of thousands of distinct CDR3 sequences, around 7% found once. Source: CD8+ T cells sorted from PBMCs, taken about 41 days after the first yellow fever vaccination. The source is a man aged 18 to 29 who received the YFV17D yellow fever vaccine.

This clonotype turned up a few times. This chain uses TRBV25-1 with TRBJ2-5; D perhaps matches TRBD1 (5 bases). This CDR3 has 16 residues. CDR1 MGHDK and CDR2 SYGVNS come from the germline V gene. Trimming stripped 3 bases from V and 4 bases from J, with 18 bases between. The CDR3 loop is CASSDSLDSQAETQYF. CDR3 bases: TGTGCCAGCAGTGATTCCCTAGACAGTCAGGCAGAGACCCAGTACTTC.

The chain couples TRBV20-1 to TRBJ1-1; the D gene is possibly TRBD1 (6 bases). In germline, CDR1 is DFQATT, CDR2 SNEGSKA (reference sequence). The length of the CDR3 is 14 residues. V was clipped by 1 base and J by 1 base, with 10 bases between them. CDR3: CSARVGGWNTEAFF. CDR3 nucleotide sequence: TGCAGTGCTAGAGTCGGGGGCTGGAACACTGAAGCTTTCTTT.

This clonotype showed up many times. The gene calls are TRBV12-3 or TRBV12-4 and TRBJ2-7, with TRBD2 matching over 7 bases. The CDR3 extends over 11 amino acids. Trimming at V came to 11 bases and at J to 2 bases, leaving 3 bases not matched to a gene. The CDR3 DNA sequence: TGTGCCGCGGGGGACCCCTACGAGCAGTACTTC. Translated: CAAGDPYEQYF.

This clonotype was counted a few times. This CDR3 is CASSYSPGATSASYEQYV. CDR3 DNA: TGTGCCAGCAGTTACTCTCCGGGGGCAACTTCGGCCTCCTACGAGCAGTACGTC. The chain is built from TRBV6-2 or TRBV6-3 and TRBJ2-7; D could derive from TRBD1 or TRBD2 (6 bases each). Trimming took off 0 bases at V and 0 bases at J, with 18 bases between the two ends. Germline loops: CDR1 MNHEY, CDR2 SVGEGT. The length of the CDR3 is 18 residues.

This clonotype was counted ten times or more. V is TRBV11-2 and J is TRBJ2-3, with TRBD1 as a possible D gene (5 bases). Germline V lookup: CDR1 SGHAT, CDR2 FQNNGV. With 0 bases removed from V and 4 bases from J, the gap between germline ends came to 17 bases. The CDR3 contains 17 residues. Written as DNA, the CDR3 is TGTGCCAGCAGCTTAGATGTCGGCAGGGCTCGAGCAGATACGCAGTATTTT. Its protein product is CASSLDVGRARADTQYF.

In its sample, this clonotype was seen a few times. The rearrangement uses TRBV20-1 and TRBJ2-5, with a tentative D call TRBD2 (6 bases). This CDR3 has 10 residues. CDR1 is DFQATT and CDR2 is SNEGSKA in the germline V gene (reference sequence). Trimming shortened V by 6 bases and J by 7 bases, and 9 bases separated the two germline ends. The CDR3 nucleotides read TGCAGTGCGTCGCGGGGGACCCAGTACTTC. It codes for CSASRGTQYF.

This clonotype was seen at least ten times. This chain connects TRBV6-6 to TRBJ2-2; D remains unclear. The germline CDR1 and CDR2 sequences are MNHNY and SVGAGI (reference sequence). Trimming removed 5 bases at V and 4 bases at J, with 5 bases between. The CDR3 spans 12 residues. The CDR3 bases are TGTGCCAGCAGTCCCAGCACCGGGGAGCTGTTTTTT. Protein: CASSPSTGELFF.

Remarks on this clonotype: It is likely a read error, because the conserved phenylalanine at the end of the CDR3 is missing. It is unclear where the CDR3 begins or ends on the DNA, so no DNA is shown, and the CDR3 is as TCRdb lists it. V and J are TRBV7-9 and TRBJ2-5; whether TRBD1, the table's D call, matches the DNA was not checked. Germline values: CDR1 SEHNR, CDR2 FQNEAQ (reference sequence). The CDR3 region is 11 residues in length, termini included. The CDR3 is CASSLDVPYDL.

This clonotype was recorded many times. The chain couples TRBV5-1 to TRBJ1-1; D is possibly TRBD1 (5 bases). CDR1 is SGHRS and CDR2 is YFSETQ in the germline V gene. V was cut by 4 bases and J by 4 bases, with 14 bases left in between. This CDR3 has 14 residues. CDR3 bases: TGCGCCAGCAGCCCCAAGCCGGGACCCACTGAAGCTTTCTTT. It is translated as CASSPKPGPTEAFF. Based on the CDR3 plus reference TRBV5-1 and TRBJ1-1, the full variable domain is KAGVTQTPRYLIKTRGQQVTLSCSPISGHRSVSWYQQTPGQGLQFLFEYFSETQRNKGNFPGRFSGRQFSNSRSEMNVSTLELGDSALYLCASSPKPGPTEAFFGQGTRLTVV.

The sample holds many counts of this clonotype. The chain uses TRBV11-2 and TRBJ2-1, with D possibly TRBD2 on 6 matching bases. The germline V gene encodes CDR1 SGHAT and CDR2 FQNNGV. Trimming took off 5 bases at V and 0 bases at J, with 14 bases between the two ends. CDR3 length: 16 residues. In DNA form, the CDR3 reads TGTGCCAGCAGCGGAGCGGCGGGATCCTCCTACAATGAGCAGTTCTTC. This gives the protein CASSGAAGSSYNEQFF.

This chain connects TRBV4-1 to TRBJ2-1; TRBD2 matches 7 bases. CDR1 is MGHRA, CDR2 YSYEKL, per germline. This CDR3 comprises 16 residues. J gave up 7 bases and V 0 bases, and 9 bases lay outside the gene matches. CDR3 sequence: CASSQEGGLVNNEQFF. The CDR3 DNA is TGCGCCAGCAGCCAAGAGGGAGGACTAGTCAATAATGAGCAGTTCTTC.

CDR3 sequence: CASSLTLAGGLWADTQYF. In DNA form, the CDR3 reads TGTGCCAGCAGCTTAACACTAGCGGGGGGGCTTTGGGCAGATACGCAGTATTTT. V gene TRBV7-2 combines with J gene TRBJ2-3; TRBD2 matches 13 bases. V shed 2 bases, J shed 4 bases, and the junction held 9 bases outside the gene matches. This CDR3 has 18 residues. CDR1 is SGHTA, CDR2 FQGNSA, per germline.

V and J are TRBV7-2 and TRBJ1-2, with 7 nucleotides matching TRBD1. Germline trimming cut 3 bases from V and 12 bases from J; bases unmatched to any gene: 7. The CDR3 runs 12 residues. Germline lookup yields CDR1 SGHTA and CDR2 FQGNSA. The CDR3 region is CASSFPTGLHTF. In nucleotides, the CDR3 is TGTGCCAGCAGCTTCCCGACAGGGTTACACACCTTC.

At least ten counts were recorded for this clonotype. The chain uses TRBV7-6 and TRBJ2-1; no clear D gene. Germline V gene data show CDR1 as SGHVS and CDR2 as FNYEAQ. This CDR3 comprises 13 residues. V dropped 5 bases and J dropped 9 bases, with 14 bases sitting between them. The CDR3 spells CASSPAPRLEQFF. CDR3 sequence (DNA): TGTGCCAGCAGCCCCGCCCCCCGGCTTGAGCAGTTCTTC.

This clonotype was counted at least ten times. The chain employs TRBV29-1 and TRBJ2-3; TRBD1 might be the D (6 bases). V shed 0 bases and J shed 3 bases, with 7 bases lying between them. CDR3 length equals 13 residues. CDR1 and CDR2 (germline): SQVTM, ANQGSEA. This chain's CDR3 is CSVEDRGTDTQYF. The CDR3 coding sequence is TGCAGCGTTGAAGATAGGGGGACAGATACGCAGTATTTT.

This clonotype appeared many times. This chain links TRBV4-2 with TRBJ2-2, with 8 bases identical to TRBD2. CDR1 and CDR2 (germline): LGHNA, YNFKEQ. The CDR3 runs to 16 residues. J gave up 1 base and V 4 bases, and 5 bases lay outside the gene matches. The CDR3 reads CASSPLSGGNTGELFF. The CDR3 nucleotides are TGTGCCAGCAGCCCTCTCAGCGGGGGGAACACCGGGGAGCTGTTTTTT.

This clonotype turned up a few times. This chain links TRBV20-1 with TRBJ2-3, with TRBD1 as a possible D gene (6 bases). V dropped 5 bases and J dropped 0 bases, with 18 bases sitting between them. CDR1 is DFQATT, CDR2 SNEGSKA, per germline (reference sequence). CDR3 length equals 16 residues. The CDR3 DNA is TGCAGTGCTTTAGGTACTGGGGGCCTGAGCACAGATACGCAGTATTTT. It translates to CSALGTGGLSTDTQYF.

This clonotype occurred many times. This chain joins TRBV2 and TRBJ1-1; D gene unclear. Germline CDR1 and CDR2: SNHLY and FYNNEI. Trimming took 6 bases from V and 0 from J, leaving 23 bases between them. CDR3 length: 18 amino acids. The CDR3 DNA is TGTGCCAGCAGATCTTTCCGGGCCGACGATATCATGAACACTGAAGCTTTCTTT. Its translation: CASRSFRADDIMNTEAFF. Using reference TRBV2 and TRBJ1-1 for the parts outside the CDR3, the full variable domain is EPEVTQTPSHQVTQMGQEVILRCVPISNHLYFYWYRQILGQKVEFLVSFYNNEISEKSEIFDDQFSVERPDGSNFTLKIRSTKLEDSAMYFCASRSFRADDIMNTEAFFGQGTRLTVV.